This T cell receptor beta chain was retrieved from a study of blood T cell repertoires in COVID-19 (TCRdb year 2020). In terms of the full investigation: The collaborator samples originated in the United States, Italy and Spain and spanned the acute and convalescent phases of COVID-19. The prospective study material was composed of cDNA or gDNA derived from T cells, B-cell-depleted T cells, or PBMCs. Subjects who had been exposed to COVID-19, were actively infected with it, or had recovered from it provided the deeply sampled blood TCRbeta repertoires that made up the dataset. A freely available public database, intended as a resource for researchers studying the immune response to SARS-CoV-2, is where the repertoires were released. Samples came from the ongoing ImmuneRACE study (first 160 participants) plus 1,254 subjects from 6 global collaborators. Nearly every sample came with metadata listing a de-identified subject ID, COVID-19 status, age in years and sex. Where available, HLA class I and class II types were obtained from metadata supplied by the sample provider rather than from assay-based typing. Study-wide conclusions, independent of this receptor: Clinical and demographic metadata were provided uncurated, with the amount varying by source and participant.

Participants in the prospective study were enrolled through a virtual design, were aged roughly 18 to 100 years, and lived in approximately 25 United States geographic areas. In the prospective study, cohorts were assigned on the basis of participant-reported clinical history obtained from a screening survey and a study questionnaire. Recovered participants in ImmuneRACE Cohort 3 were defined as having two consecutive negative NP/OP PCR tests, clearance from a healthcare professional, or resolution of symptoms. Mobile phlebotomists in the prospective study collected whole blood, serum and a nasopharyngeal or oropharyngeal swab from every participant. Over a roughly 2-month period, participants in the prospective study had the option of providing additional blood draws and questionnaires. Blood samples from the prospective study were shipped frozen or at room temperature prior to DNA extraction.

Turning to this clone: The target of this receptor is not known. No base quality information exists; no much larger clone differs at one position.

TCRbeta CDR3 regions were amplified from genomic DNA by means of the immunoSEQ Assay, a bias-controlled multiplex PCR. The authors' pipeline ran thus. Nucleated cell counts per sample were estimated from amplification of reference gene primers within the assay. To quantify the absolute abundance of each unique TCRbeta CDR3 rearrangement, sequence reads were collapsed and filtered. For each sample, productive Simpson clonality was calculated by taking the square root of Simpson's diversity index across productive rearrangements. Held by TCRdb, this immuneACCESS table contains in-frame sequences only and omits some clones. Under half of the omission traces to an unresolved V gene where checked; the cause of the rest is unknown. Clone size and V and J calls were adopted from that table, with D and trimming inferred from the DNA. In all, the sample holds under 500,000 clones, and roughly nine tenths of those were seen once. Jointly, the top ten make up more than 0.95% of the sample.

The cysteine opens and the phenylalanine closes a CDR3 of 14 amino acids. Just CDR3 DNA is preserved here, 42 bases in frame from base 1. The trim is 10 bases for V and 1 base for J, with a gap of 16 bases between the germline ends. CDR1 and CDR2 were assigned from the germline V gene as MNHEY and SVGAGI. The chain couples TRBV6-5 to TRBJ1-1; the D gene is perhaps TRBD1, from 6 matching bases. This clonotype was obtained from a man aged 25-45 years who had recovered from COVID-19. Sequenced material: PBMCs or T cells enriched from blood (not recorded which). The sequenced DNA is TGTGCCACCCGGTTGACAGGCGGGAACACTGAAGCTTTCTTT. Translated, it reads CATRLTGGNTEAFF.